This T cell receptor beta chain comes out of a study of shared clonotypes between healthy human individuals. Study overall: The study used three CD4 naive, three CD4 memory, two CD8 naive and one CD8 memory plate per donor. Whole-study findings and limits: What limited the represented genetic and exposure-history diversity was the small number of donors.

For each subset, genomic DNA was distributed in equal portions over several immunoSEQ plates. The repertoire was sequenced with immunoSEQ multiplex PCR; TCRdb's copy has only in-frame clones and lacks some. The repertoire holds 2 million to 2.5 million clones, 85% to 95% seen once, with roughly 0.36% in the top ten. V lost 5 bases, J lost 6 bases, and 13 bases lay in between. Germline lookup yields CDR1 MNHNY and CDR2 SVGAGI (reference sequence). CDR3 length: 14 amino acids. This clone is a singleton in its sample. Its antigen is unknown. The source of this sequence is a man aged 18 to 30 in good health. Some clones in this sample may be carry-over from other donors' samples. Sequenced material: naive CD4+ T cells from PBMCs. The subset denotes: CD45RA+ positively selected. This chain connects TRBV6-6 to TRBJ1-4; D gene uncertain. Here the CDR3 DNA reads TGTGCCAGCAGTGCTGACATCTTGTATGAAAAACTGTTTTTT. Translating it yields CASSADILYEKLFF.